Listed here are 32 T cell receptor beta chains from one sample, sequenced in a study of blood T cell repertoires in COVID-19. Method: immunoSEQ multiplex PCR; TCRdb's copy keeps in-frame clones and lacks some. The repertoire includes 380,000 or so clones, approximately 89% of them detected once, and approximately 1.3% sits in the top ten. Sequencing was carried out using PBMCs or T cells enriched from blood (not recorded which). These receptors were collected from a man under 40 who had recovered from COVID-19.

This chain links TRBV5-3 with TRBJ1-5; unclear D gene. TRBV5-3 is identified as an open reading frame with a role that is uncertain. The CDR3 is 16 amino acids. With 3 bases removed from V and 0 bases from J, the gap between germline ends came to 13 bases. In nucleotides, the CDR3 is TGTGCCAGAAGCTCGACCCCAGGTGTTAGCAATCAGCCCCAGCATTTT. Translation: CARSSTPGVSNQPQHF.

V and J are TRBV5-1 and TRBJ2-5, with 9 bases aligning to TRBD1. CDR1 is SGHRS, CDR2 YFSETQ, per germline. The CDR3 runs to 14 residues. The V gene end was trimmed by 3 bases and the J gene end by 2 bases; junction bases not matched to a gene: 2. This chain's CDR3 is CASSYGTGQETQYF. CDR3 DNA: TGCGCCAGCAGCTACGGGACAGGGCAAGAGACCCAGTACTTC.

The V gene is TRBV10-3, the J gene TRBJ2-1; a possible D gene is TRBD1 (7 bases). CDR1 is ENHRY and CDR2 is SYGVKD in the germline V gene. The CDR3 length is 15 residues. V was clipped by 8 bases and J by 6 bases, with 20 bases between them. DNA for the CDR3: TGTGCCATCGGGGCTCGGGACAGCGGGCCCAATGAGCAGTTCTTC. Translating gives CAIGARDSGPNEQFF.

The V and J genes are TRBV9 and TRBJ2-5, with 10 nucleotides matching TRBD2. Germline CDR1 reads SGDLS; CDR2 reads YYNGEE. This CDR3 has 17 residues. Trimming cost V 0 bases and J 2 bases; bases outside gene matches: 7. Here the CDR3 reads CASSVDPAGGWQETQYF. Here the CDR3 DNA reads TGTGCCAGCAGCGTAGATCCAGCGGGGGGGTGGCAAGAGACCCAGTACTTC.

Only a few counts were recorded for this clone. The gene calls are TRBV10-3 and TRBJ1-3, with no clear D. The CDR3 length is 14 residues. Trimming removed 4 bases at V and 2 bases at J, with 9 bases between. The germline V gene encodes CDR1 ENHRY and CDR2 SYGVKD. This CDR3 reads CAISGEETGNTIYF. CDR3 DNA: TGTGCCATCAGTGGTGAGGAAACTGGAAACACCATATATTTT.

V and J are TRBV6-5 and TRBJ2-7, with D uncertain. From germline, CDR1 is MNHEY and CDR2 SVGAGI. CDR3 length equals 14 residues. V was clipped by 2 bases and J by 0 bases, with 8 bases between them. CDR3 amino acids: CASSYRESSYEQYF. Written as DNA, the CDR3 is TGTGCCAGCAGTTACCGAGAGAGCTCCTACGAGCAGTACTTC.

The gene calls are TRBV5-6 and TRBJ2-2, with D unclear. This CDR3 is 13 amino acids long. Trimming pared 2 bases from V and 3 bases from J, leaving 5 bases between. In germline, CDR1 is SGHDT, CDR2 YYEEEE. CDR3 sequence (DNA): TGTGCCAGCAGCTTACTACACACCGGGGAGCTGTTTTTT. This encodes CASSLLHTGELFF.

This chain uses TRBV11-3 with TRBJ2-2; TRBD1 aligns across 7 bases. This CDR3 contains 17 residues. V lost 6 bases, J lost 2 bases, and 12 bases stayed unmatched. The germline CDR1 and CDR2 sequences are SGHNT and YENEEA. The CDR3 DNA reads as TGTGCCAGCAGTCCTGAGTGGGGACAGATAAACACCGGGGAGCTGTTTTTT. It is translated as CASSPEWGQINTGELFF. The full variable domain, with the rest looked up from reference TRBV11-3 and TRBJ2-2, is EAGVVQSPRYKIIEKKQPVAFWCNPISGHNTLYWYLQNLGQGPELLIRYENEEAVDDSQLPKDRFSAERLKGVDSTLKIQPAELGDSAVYLCASSPEWGQINTGELFFGEGSRLTVL.

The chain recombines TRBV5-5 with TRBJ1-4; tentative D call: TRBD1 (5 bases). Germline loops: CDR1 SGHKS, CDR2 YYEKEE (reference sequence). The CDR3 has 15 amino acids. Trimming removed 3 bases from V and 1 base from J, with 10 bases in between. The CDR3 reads CASSWGGQTNEKLFF. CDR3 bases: TGTGCCAGCAGCTGGGGAGGACAAACTAATGAAAAACTGTTTTTT.

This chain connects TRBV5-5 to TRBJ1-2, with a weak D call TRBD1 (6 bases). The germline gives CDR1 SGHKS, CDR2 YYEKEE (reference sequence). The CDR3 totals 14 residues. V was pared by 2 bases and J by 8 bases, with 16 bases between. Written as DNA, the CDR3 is TGTGCCAGCAGCTTCTTTACAGGGCAGAACGGCTACACCTTC. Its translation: CASSFFTGQNGYTF.

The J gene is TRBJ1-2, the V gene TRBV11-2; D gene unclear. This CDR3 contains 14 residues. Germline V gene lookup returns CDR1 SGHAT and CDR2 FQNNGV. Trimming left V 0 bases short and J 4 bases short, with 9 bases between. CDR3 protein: CASSLDLGLYGYTF. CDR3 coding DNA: TGTGCCAGCAGCTTAGATCTTGGCCTCTATGGCTACACCTTC.

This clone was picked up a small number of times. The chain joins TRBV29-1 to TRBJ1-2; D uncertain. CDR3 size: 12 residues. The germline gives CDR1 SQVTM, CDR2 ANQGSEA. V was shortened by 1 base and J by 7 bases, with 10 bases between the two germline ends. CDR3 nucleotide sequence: TGCAGCGTTGAAGTTCCTCCCGGTGGCTACACCTTC. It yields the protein CSVEVPPGGYTF.

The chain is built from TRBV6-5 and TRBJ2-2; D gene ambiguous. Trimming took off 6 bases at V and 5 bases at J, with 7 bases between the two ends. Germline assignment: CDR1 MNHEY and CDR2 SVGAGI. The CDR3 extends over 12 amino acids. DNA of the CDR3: TGTGCCAGCAGACTAATAACCGGGGAGCTGTTTTTT. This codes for CASRLITGELFF.

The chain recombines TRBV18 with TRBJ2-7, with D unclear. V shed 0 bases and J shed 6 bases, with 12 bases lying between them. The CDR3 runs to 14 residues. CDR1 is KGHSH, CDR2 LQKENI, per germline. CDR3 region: CASSPPTEHSEQYF. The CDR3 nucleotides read TGTGCCAGCTCACCACCGACTGAACATTCCGAGCAGTACTTC.

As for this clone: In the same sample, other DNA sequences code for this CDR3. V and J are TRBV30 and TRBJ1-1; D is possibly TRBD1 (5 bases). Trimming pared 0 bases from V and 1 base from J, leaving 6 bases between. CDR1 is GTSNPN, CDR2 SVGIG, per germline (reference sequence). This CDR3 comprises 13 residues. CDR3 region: CAWSVQGNTEAFF. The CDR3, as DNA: TGTGCCTGGAGTGTGCAGGGGAACACTGAAGCTTTCTTT.

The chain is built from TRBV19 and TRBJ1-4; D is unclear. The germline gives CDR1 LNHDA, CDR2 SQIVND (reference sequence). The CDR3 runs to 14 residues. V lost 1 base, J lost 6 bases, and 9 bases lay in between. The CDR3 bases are TGTGCCAGTAGTATAGGAGCGGGGTATGAAAAACTGTTTTTT. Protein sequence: CASSIGAGYEKLFF. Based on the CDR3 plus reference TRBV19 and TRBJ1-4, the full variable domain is DGGITQSPKYLFRKEGQNVTLSCEQNLNHDAMYWYRQDPGQGLRLIYYSQIVNDFQKGDIAEGYSVSREKKESFPLTVTSAQKNPTAFYLCASSIGAGYEKLFFGSGTQLSVL.

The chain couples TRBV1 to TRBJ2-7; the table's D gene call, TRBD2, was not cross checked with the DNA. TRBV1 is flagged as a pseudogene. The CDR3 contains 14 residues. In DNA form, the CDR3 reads TGCACCAGCACCAAGACTAGCGGGGCCAACGAGCAGTACTTC. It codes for CTSTKTSGANEQYF.

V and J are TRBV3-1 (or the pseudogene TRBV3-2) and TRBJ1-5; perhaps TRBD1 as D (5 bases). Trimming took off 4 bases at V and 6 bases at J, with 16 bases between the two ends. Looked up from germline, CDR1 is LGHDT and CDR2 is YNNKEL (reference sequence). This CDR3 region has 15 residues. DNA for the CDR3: TGTGCCAGCAGCCCCTCCGGAGGGGCCAGTCAGCCCCAGCATTTT. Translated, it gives CASSPSGGASQPQHF.

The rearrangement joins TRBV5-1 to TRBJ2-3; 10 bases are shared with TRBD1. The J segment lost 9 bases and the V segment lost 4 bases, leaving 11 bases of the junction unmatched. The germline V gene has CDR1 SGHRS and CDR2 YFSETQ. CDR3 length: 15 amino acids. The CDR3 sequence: CASSGRDRGRETQYF. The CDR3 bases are TGCGCCAGCAGCGGCCGGGACAGGGGAAGAGAGACGCAGTATTTT.

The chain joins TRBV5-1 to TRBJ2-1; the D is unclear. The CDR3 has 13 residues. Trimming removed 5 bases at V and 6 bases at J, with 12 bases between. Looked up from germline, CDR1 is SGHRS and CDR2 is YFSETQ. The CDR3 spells CASRSNEINEQFF. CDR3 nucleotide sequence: TGCGCCAGCAGATCAAATGAGATCAATGAGCAGTTCTTC.

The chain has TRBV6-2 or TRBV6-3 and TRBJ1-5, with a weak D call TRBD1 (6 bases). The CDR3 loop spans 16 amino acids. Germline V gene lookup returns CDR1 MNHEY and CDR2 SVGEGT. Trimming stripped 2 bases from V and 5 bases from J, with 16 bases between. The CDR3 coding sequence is TGTGCCAGCAGTTACCGTACCACAGGGAGGGATCAGCCCCAGCATTTT. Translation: CASSYRTTGRDQPQHF.

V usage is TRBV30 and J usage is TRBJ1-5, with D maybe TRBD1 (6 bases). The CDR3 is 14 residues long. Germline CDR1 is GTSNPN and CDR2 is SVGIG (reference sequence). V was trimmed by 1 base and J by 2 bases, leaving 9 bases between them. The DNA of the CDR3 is TGTGCCTGGAGTGGGACAGCAGGCAATCAGCCCCAGCATTTT. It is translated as CAWSGTAGNQPQHF.

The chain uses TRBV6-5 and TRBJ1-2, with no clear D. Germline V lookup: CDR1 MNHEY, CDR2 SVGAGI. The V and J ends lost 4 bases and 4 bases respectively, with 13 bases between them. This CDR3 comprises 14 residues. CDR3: CASSFNGRSYGYTF. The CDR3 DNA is TGTGCCAGCAGTTTCAATGGCAGGTCCTATGGCTACACCTTC.

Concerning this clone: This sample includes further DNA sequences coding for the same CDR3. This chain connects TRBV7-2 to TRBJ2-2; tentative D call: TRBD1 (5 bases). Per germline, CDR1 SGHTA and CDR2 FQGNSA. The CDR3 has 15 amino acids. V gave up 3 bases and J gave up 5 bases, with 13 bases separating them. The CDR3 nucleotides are TGTGCCAGCAGCTTGGGGCAGGGAAATACCGGGGAGCTGTTTTTT. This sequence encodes CASSLGQGNTGELFF.

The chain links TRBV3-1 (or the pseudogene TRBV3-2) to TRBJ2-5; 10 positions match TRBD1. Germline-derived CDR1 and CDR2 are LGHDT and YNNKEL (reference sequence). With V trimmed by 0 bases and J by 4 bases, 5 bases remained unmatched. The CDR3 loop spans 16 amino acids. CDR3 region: CASSQEPGQGLETQYF. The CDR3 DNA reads TGTGCCAGCAGCCAAGAACCGGGACAGGGGTTAGAGACCCAGTACTTC.

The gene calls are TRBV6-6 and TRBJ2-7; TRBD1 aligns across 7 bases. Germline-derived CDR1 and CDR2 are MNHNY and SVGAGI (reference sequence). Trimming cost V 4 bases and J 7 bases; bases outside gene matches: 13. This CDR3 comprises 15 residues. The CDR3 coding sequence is TGTGCCAGCAGTTTCACAGGGGAAGGGTTCGGGGAGCAGTACTTC. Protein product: CASSFTGEGFGEQYF.

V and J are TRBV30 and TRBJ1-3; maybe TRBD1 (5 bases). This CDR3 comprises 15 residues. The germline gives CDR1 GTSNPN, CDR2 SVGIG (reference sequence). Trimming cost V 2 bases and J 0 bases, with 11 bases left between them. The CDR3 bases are TGTGCCTGGAGTCGGCCAGGGAACTCTGGAAACACCATATATTTT. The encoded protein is CAWSRPGNSGNTIYF. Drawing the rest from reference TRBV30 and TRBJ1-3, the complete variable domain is SQTIHQWPATLVQPVGSPLSLECTVEGTSNPNLYWYRQAAGRGLQLLFYSVGIGQISSEVPQNLSASRPQDRQFILSSKKLLLSDSGFYLCAWSRPGNSGNTIYFGEGSWLTVV.

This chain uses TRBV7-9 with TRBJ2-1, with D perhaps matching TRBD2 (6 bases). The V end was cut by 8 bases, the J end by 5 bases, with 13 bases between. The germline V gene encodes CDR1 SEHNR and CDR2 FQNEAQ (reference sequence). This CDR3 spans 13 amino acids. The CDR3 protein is CASRTGTHNEQFF. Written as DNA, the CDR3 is TGTGCCAGCCGCACCGGGACTCACAATGAGCAGTTCTTC.

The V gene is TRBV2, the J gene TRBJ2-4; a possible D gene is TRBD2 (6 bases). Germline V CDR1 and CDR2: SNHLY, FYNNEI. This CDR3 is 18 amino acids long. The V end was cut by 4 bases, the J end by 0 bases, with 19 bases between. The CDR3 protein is CASSVGKRAPLAKNIQYF. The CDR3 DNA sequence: TGTGCCAGCAGTGTTGGGAAGCGGGCTCCTCTAGCCAAAAACATTCAGTACTTC.

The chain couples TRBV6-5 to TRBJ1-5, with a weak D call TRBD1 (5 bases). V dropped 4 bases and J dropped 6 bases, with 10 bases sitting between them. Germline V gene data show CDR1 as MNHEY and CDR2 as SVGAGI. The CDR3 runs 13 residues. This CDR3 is CASSSSRGQPQHF. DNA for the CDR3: TGTGCCAGCAGTTCCTCTAGGGGTCAGCCCCAGCATTTT.

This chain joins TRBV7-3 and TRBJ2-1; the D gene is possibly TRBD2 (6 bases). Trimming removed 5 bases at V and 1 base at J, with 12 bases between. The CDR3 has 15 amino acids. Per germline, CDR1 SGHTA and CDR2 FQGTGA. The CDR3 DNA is TGTGCCAGCAGCAAAGCGGGTCTTTCCTACAATGAGCAGTTCTTC. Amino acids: CASSKAGLSYNEQFF.

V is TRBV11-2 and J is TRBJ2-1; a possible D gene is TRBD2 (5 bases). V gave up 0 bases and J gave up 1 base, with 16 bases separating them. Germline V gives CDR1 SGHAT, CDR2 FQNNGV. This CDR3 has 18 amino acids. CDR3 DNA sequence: TGTGCCAGCAGCTTAGACCCTTCTAACGGGGTGTCCTACAATGAGCAGTTCTTC. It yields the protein CASSLDPSNGVSYNEQFF. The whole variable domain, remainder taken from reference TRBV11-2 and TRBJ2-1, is EAGVAQSPRYKIIEKRQSVAFWCNPISGHATLYWYQQILGQGPKLLIQFQNNGVVDDSQLPKDRFSAERLKGVDSTLKIQPAKLEDSAVYLCASSLDPSNGVSYNEQFFGPGTRLTVL.